Below, 24 T cell receptor beta chains from the same sample are listed, as sequenced in a study of shared clonotypes between healthy human individuals. TCRdb's table, derived via immunoSEQ multiplex PCR, lists solely in-frame clones and lacks some. The table lists roughly 1,500,000 clones, around 98.5% of them singletons. The sequenced material came from naive CD4+ T cells sorted from blood. Subset meaning: CD45RA+ positively selected. The receptors come from a man younger than 40 in good health.

This clone was picked up one time. The chain uses TRBV7-8 and TRBJ1-3; D gene uncertain. From germline, CDR1 is SGHVS and CDR2 FQNEAQ. CDR3 length equals 14 residues. Between the trimmed V and J ends, which lost 5 bases and 0 bases, there was a span of 8 bases. CDR3 sequence reads: CASSPGSSGNTIYF. CDR3 DNA: TGTGCCAGCAGCCCGGGCAGCTCTGGAAACACCATATATTTT.

The rearrangement links TRBV20-1 to TRBJ2-1; D remains ambiguous. The V end lost 3 bases, the J end lost 7 bases, and 7 bases lay between the germline ends. Germline loops: CDR1 DFQATT, CDR2 SNEGSKA (reference sequence). The CDR3 spans 11 residues. CDR3 region: CSARQRNEQFF. CDR3 nucleotide sequence: TGCAGTGCTAGGCAGAGGAATGAGCAGTTCTTC.

The J gene is TRBJ2-7, the V gene TRBV9, with D unresolved. V dropped 0 bases and J dropped 6 bases, with 10 bases sitting between them. Germline CDR1 SGDLS, CDR2 YYNGEE. The CDR3 is 13 residues long. In nucleotides, the CDR3 is TGTGCCAGCAGCGTAGAACACCTAGGCGAGCAGTACTTC. Translated, it gives CASSVEHLGEQYF.

This chain joins TRBV18 and TRBJ2-7, with D possibly matching TRBD1 (5 bases). With 4 bases removed from V and 5 bases from J, the gap between germline ends came to 18 bases. This CDR3 has 15 amino acids. The germline gives CDR1 KGHSH, CDR2 LQKENI. CDR3 in DNA: TGTGCCAGCTCACTAATGCAGGGCATCCAAGACGAGCAGTACTTC. It translates to CASSLMQGIQDEQYF.

V usage is TRBV5-1 and J usage is TRBJ2-4, with D perhaps matching TRBD1 or TRBD2 (5 bases each). This CDR3 has 18 residues. Germline V gene data show CDR1 as SGHRS and CDR2 as YFSETQ. Trimming shortened V by 2 bases and J by 4 bases, and 22 bases separated the two germline ends. DNA for the CDR3: TGCGCCAGCAGCTTTAGTGTGTGGGGGTTAAGAGAGAAAAACATTCAGTACTTC. It encodes CASSFSVWGLREKNIQYF.

This clone is a singleton in its sample. The chain has TRBV28 and TRBJ2-1; D remains unclear. Germline lookup yields CDR1 MDHEN and CDR2 SYDVKM. The CDR3 has 12 amino acids. V dropped 3 bases and J dropped 7 bases, with 7 bases sitting between them. This chain's CDR3 is CASSFWANEQFF. The CDR3 DNA reads as TGTGCCAGCAGTTTTTGGGCGAATGAGCAGTTCTTC.

The genes are TRBV30 and TRBJ2-2; D may be TRBD2 (5 bases). The CDR3 contains 15 residues. Per the germline V gene, CDR1 is GTSNPN and CDR2 is SVGIG (reference sequence). With 2 bases removed from V and 0 bases from J, the gap between germline ends came to 10 bases. CDR3 sequence: CAWSPLGANTGELFF. DNA for the CDR3: TGTGCCTGGAGTCCCCTCGGGGCGAACACCGGGGAGCTGTTTTTT.

This chain connects TRBV18 to TRBJ2-7; 8 positions agree with TRBD2. The CDR3 is 14 residues long. The V segment lost 5 bases and the J segment 3 bases; nucleotides outside the gene matches: 6. The germline V gene encodes CDR1 KGHSH and CDR2 LQKENI. In nucleotides, the CDR3 is TGTGCCAGCTCAGAAGCGGGAGTAGTCTACGAGCAGTACTTC. As protein: CASSEAGVVYEQYF.

In its sample, this clone was seen once. The V gene is TRBV15, the J gene TRBJ2-5; TRBD2 matches 11 bases. Trimming cost V 5 bases and J 4 bases; bases outside gene matches: 21. The CDR3 has 20 residues. Germline V gene data show CDR1 as LNHNV and CDR2 as YYDKDF (reference sequence). CDR3 residues: CATSLSPSTTSGSLGETQYF. The CDR3 DNA sequence: TGTGCCACCAGCTTGTCCCCTAGCACTACTAGCGGGAGTTTAGGAGAGACCCAGTACTTC.

This chain joins TRBV30 and TRBJ2-2; 13 bases are shared with TRBD2. Germline CDR1 is GTSNPN and CDR2 is SVGIG (reference sequence). V lost 1 base and J lost 7; bases outside the gene matches: 6. This CDR3 region has 16 residues. The CDR3 here is CAWSGGTSGIDGELFF. DNA for the CDR3: TGTGCCTGGAGTGGGGGGACTAGCGGGATCGACGGGGAGCTGTTTTTT.

This sequence joins TRBV28 and TRBJ1-5; the D gene is possibly TRBD1 (6 bases). The CDR3 runs to 12 residues. The germline CDR1 and CDR2 sequences are MDHEN and SYDVKM. With 7 bases removed from V and 6 bases from J, the gap between germline ends came to 10 bases. CDR3 DNA sequence: TGTGCCAGCACCCAGGGGAGTCAGCCCCAGCATTTT. It translates to CASTQGSQPQHF.

The chain has TRBV2 and TRBJ1-2, with a weak D call TRBD1 (6 bases). Germline CDR1 and CDR2: SNHLY and FYNNEI. The V end was cut by 4 bases, the J end by 8 bases, with 14 bases between. The length of the CDR3 is 13 residues. CDR3 bases: TGTGCCAGCAGTGCATGGGCGGGGGGCGGCTACACCTTC. Amino acids: CASSAWAGGGYTF. Looking up the rest from reference TRBV2 and TRBJ1-2 gives the full variable domain: EPEVTQTPSHQVTQMGQEVILRCVPISNHLYFYWYRQILGQKVEFLVSFYNNEISEKSEIFDDQFSVERPDGSNFTLKIRSTKLEDSAMYFCASSAWAGGGYTFGSGTRLTVV.

This clone showed up just once. The chain uses TRBV4-2 and TRBJ2-1; TRBD2 matches at 11 bases. The CDR3 runs 17 residues. Germline CDR1 reads LGHNA; CDR2 reads YNFKEQ. Trimming cost V 1 base and J 0 bases; bases outside gene matches: 2. This CDR3 reads CASSQVTSGSSYNEQFF. The CDR3 nucleotides read TGTGCCAGCAGCCAAGTAACTAGCGGGAGCTCCTACAATGAGCAGTTCTTC.

The genes are TRBV7-2 and TRBJ2-7, with 11 bases lining up with TRBD2. This CDR3 is built from 16 residues. The germline gives CDR1 SGHTA, CDR2 FQGNSA. V shed 3 bases and J 5 bases; nucleotides not matched to a gene: 9. CDR3 region: CASSFSSGRAFNEQYF. In nucleotides, the CDR3 is TGTGCCAGCAGCTTTAGTAGCGGGAGGGCTTTTAACGAGCAGTACTTC.

V gene TRBV6-1 combines with J gene TRBJ1-1, with D hard to call. Trimming took 2 bases from V and 10 from J, leaving 14 bases between them. The CDR3 length is 13 residues. Per germline, CDR1 MNHNS and CDR2 SASEGT. CDR3 DNA: TGTGCCAGCAGTGAATATCGACCGGGTGGAGCTTTCTTT. This sequence encodes CASSEYRPGGAFF.

The chain couples TRBV10-2 to TRBJ2-1, with 10 bases aligning to TRBD2. This CDR3 spans 16 amino acids. Germline CDR1 reads WSHSY; CDR2 reads SAAADI. Germline trimming cut 2 bases from V and 9 bases from J; bases unmatched to any gene: 10. The CDR3 spells CASSERLAGGTSEQFF. CDR3 nucleotides: TGCGCCAGCAGTGAGAGATTAGCGGGAGGAACAAGTGAGCAGTTCTTC.

The chain recombines TRBV1 with TRBJ2-3. TRBV1 is a listed pseudogene. CDR3 length: 12 residues. The CDR3 here is CTSSRKLVRQYF. The CDR3 DNA is TGCACCAGCAGCCGTAAGTTGGTTCGGCAGTATTTT.

The chain couples TRBV7-2 to TRBJ1-3, with D maybe TRBD1 (5 bases). Germline CDR1 is SGHTA and CDR2 is FQGNSA. V was clipped by 2 bases and J by 4 bases, with 9 bases between them. The CDR3 covers 14 residues. CDR3 in DNA: TGTGCCAGCAGCTTATTAGCAGGGGGAAACACCATATATTTT. It is translated as CASSLLAGGNTIYF.

The chain is built from TRBV6-1 and TRBJ2-3; maybe TRBD1 (6 bases). V was cut by 6 bases and J by 3 bases, with 10 bases left in between. CDR1 and CDR2 (germline): MNHNS, SASEGT. CDR3 length: 13 amino acids. The CDR3 DNA reads TGTGCCAGCAGCCACACAGGGACAGATACGCAGTATTTT. Protein product: CASSHTGTDTQYF.

The chain links TRBV11-2 to TRBJ2-1; 10 bases fit TRBD2. Per germline, CDR1 SGHAT and CDR2 FQNNGV. V gave up 7 bases and J gave up 7 bases; unmatched junction bases: 10. The CDR3 sequence is 15 residues long. This CDR3 is CASKFLAGARNEQFF. The CDR3 coding sequence is TGTGCCAGCAAATTTCTAGCGGGGGCGCGTAATGAGCAGTTCTTC. The whole variable domain, remainder taken from reference TRBV11-2 and TRBJ2-1, is EAGVAQSPRYKIIEKRQSVAFWCNPISGHATLYWYQQILGQGPKLLIQFQNNGVVDDSQLPKDRFSAERLKGVDSTLKIQPAKLEDSAVYLCASKFLAGARNEQFFGPGTRLTVL.

On this clone: The identical CDR3 is also encoded by other nucleotide sequences in the sample. The genes are TRBV5-4 and TRBJ2-7; D might be TRBD1 (6 bases). CDR1 is SGHNT, CDR2 YYREEE, per germline (reference sequence). The CDR3 is 16 residues long. V lost 4 bases and J 1 base, leaving 18 bases between the germline ends. CDR3 sequence (DNA): TGTGCCAGCAGCCGGGACCGAGGGGGTTCGTCCTACGAGCAGTACTTC. Translation: CASSRDRGGSSYEQYF.

The V call is TRBV7-2, the J call TRBJ1-1; 10 bases line up with TRBD1. Germline V gene data show CDR1 as SGHTA and CDR2 as FQGNSA. The length of the CDR3 is 17 residues. Trimming at V came to 5 bases and at J to 6 bases, leaving 15 bases not matched to a gene. CDR3 in DNA: TGTGCCAGCAGCCGGGACAGGGGAAGGGGCTGGGCGGCTGAAGCTTTCTTT. The encoded protein is CASSRDRGRGWAAEAFF.

The gene calls are TRBV28 and TRBJ2-7; TRBD1 matches at 7 bases. Germline V gene sequence: CDR1 MDHEN, CDR2 SYDVKM. J lost 0 bases, V lost 6 bases, and 8 bases had no gene match. CDR3 size: 15 residues. CDR3 in DNA: TGTGCCAGCAGACTACGACAGGGATTCTCCTACGAGCAGTACTTC. This encodes CASRLRQGFSYEQYF.

The chain links TRBV19 to TRBJ1-2; a possible D gene is TRBD1 (5 bases). From germline, CDR1 is LNHDA and CDR2 SQIVND (reference sequence). Trimming cost V 8 bases and J 0 bases, with 10 bases left between them. CDR3 length: 13 residues. The CDR3 here is CASPPGANYGYTF. CDR3 in DNA: TGTGCCAGTCCCCCGGGGGCTAACTATGGCTACACCTTC.